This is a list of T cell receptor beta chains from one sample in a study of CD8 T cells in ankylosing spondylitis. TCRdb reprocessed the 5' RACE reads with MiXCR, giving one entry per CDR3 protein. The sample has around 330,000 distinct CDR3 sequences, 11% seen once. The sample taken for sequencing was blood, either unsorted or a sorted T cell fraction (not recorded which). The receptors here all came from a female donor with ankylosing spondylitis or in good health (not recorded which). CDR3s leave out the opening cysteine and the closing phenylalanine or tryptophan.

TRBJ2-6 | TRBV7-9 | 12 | ASSLDRSGNVLT
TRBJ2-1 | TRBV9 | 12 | ASSVDGGDNEQF
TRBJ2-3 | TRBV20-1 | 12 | SARGTSGANTQY
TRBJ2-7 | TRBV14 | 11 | ASSQGTGFEQS
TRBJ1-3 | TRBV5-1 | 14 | ASSFGGVTSGNTIY
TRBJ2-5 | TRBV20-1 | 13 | SARPLAGMRETQY
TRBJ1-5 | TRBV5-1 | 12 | ASSTDPGNQPQH
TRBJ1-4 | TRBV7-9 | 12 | ASSIGQGNEKLF
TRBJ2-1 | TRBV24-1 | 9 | ATTRGNEQF
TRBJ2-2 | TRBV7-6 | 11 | ASSLAGDGELF
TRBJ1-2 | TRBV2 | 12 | ASRKDNGPYGYT
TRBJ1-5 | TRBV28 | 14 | ASSSPLSRGNQPQH
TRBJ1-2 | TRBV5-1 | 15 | ASSFGVGLQGADGYT
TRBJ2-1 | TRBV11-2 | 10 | ASSPGSVEQF
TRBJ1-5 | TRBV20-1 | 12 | SAAGQFSNQPQH